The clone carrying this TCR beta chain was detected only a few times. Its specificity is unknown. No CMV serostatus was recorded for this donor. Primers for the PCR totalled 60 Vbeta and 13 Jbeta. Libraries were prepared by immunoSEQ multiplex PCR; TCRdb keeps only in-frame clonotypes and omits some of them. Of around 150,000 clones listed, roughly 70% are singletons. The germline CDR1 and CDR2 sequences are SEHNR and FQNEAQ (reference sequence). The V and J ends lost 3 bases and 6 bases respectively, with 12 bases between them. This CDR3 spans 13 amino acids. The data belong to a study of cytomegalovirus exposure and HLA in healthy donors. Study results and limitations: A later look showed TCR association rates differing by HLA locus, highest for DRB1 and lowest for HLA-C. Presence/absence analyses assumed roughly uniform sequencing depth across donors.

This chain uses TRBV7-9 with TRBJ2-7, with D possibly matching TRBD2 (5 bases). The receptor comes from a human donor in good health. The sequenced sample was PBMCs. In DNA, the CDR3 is TGTGCCAGCAGCTTTGCCGGGGTGGGCGAGCAGTACTTC. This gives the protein CASSFAGVGEQYF.